Listed below are T cell receptor beta chains from one sample, sequenced in a study of cytomegalovirus exposure and HLA in healthy donors. This table comes from immunoSEQ multiplex PCR, and its TCRdb copy is limited to in-frame clones, with some not included. The sample includes over 110,000 clones, roughly nine tenths of them seen just once. Sequencing was carried out using PBMCs. These TCRs come from a young man in good health and CMV-seronegative. The conserved cysteine and the conserved F or W are not part of the CDR3 here. Size is stated for part of the rows, as once, few or many counts, or as a class when the clone is expanded.

V gene,J gene,clone size,CDR3 protein
TRBV4-3,TRBJ1-2,NA,ASSRDRGEGYT
TRBV7-9,TRBJ2-2,many,ASSETSGTWTGELF
TRBV7-2,TRBJ2-2,NA,ASSWDTRGGRGELF
TRBV28,TRBJ1-3,NA,ASSRSRDPLADTIY
TRBV6-5,TRBJ2-7,NA,ASSRDRYTYEQY
TRBV6-1,TRBJ2-7,NA,ASSDWDKVREEQY
TRBV10-3,TRBJ2-7,NA,AISSRASGGYYEQY
TRBV19,TRBJ1-2,few,ARWTGRNYGYT
TRBV27,TRBJ1-2,NA,ASSPTGWYYGYT
TRBV2,TRBJ1-2,NA,ASTAGGSNYGYT
TRBV28,TRBJ2-5,NA,ASSLVGVLETQY
TRBV18,TRBJ1-4,NA,ASSPPHGGGVGNEKLF
TRBV15,TRBJ2-7,NA,ATSRVGGDSYEQY
TRBV29-1,TRBJ1-1,NA,SYDRGGTEAF
TRBV7-9,TRBJ2-2,NA,ASSPTPGTSNTGELF
TRBV4-3,TRBJ1-4,NA,ASSQEPAGQGWGEKLF
TRBV19,TRBJ2-7,NA,ASSDRFSSYEQY
TRBV5-1,TRBJ2-7,NA,ASSLRGQGYSYEQY
TRBV28,TRBJ2-7,NA,ASRSLAGGGAEQY
TRBV7-9,TRBJ2-3,NA,ASSLGRDTQY
TRBV2,TRBJ2-5,NA,ASRELQETQY
TRBV15,TRBJ1-5,few,ATSRDRGKGQPQH
TRBV11-2,TRBJ2-7,NA,ASSLVQSLYEQY
TRBV13,TRBJ2-5,once,ASSPSLAGEETQY
TRBV7-9,TRBJ2-1,NA,ASSFHRERSSYNEQF
TRBV9,TRBJ2-2,NA,ASSQGVGELF
TRBV9,TRBJ1-2,NA,ASSSTDLGGYT
TRBV27,TRBJ2-1,once,ASSLAGSNEQF
TRBV29-1,TRBJ1-2,NA,SVDTGANYGYT
TRBV6-5,TRBJ2-3,NA,ASSYSTGGSTDTQY
TRBV2,TRBJ2-7,NA,ASNVQGSSYEQY
TRBV27,TRBJ2-5,NA,ASSLEGGEETQY
TRBV28,TRBJ1-2,once,ASSSRGQGAYRNYGYT
TRBV11-3,TRBJ2-2,NA,ASSSGLVATPGELF
TRBV19,TRBJ2-7,few,ASSIGKAYEQY
TRBV7-2,TRBJ2-7,NA,ASSQAVTSYEQY
TRBV29-1,TRBJ2-2,NA,SVERWNTGELF
TRBV5-1,TRBJ2-7,NA,ASSPRGYEQY
TRBV7-7,TRBJ2-2,NA,ASSPLRDYGIANTGELF
TRBV2,TRBJ2-7,few,ASSLLSHEQY
TRBV7-8,TRBJ2-1,few,ASTVAAGPYNEQF
TRBV13,TRBJ2-5,NA,ASTLGHPKTQY
TRBV7-9,TRBJ2-5,NA,ASSSQIAGAQTQY
TRBV6-5,TRBJ2-7,NA,ASSMGDSLTYEQY
TRBV5-6,TRBJ2-5,NA,ASSLGLLAGLRETQY